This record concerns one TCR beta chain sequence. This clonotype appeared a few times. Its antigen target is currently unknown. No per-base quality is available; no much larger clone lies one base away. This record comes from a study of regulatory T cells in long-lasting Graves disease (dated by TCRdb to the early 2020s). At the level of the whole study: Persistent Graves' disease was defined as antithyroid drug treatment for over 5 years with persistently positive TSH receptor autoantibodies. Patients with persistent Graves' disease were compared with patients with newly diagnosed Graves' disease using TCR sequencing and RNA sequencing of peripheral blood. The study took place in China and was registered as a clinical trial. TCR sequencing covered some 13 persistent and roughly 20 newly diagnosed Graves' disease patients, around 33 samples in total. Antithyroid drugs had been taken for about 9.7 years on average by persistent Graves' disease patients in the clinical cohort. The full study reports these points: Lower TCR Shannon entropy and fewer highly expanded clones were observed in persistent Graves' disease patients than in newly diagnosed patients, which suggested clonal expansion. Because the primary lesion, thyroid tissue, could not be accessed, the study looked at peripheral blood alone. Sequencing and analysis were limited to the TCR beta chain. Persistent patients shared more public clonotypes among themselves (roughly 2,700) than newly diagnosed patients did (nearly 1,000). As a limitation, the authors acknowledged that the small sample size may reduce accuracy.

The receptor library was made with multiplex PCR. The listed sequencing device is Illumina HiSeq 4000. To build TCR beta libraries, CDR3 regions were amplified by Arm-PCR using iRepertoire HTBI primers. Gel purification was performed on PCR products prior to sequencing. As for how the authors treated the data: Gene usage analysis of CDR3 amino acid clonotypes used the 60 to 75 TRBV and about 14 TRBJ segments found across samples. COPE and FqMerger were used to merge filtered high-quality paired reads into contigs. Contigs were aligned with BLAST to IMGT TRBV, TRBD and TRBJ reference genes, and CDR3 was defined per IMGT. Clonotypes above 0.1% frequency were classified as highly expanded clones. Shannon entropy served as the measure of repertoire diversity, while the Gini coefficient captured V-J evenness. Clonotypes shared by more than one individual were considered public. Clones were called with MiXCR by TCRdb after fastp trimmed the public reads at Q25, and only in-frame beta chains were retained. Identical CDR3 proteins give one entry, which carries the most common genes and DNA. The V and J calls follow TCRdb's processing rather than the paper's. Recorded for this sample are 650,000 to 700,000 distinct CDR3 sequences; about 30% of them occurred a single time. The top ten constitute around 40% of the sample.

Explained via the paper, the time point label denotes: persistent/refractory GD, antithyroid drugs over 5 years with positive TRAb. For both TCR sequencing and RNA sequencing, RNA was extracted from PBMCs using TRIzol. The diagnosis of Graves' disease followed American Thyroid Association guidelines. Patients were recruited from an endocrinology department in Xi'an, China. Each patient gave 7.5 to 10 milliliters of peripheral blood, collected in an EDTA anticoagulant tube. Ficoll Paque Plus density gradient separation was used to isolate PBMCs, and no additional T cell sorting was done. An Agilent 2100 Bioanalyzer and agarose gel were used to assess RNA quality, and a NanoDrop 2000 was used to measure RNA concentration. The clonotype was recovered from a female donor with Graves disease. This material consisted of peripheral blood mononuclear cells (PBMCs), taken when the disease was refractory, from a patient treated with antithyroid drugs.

The CDR3 reads as follows: CASSLGTGTGNTIYF. The DNA reads TGTGCCAGCAGCTTAGGGACAGGGACTGGAAACACCATATATTTT. The rearranged segments are TRBV11-2 and TRBJ1-3, and 8 bases in between align with TRBD1. Sequences SGHAT (CDR1) and FQNNGV (CDR2) are obtained from the germline V gene. The cysteine opens and the phenylalanine closes a CDR3 of 15 amino acids. Of all the DNA, just the CDR3 is kept, 45 bases in frame from base 1. Compared with germline, V lacks 1 base and J lacks 2 bases; bases without a gene match: 1.